This is a list of T cell receptor beta chains from one sample in a study of cytotoxic CD8 clonotypes in ibrutinib-treated CLL. Data came from immunoSEQ multiplex PCR; TCRdb stores just in-frame clones and leaves some out. The repertoire includes tens of thousands of clones, approximately 82% of them detected once, and more than 30% sits in the top ten. This sample comprised PBMCs, obtained after 24 months of ibrutinib treatment. These receptors were obtained from a human donor with chronic lymphocytic leukemia. CDR3s include the opening cysteine and the closing phenylalanine or tryptophan. The D gene is left open where the match is weak. Size tells how often a clone was seen (once, few, many) or the class of an expanded clone, and some rows leave it out.

j_call | v_call | d_call | clone_size | cdr3_aa | cdr3_nt
TRBJ2-7 | TRBV4-1 | - | - | CASSQDISPPGTYEQYF | TGCGCCAGCAGCCAAGATATATCTCCGCCGGGGACCTACGAGCAGTACTTC
TRBJ1-1 | TRBV10-1 | - | - | CARNRGNTEAFF | TGTGCCAGGAACCGGGGAAACACTGAAGCTTTCTTT
TRBJ2-7 | TRBV10-1 | - | - | CASSEPGDSYEQYF | TGCGCCAGCAGTGAGCCGGGGGACTCCTACGAGCAGTACTTC
TRBJ2-1 | TRBV30 | - | - | CAWSVPGLSLNNEQFF | TGTGCCTGGAGTGTACCAGGACTATCCCTCAACAATGAGCAGTTCTTC
TRBJ2-7 | TRBV10-3 | TRBD2 | - | CAISEGREGRDEQYF | TGTGCCATCAGTGAAGGGCGGGAGGGCCGCGACGAGCAGTACTTC
TRBJ1-1 | TRBV5-1 | TRBD1 | - | CASSVSGQGTEAFF | TGCGCCAGCAGCGTGAGTGGACAGGGGACTGAAGCTTTCTTT
TRBJ2-1 | TRBV11-1 | TRBD2 | - | CASSLMAGDYNEQFF | TGTGCCAGCAGCTTGATGGCGGGGGACTACAATGAGCAGTTCTTC
TRBJ2-1 | TRBV19 | - | - | CASRGLVGHNEQFF | TGTGCCAGTAGAGGGTTGGTGGGCCACAATGAGCAGTTCTTC
TRBJ2-1 | TRBV18 | - | - | CASSLLRGTGISYNEQFF | TGTGCCAGCTCACTATTGAGGGGTACTGGGATCTCCTACAATGAGCAGTTCTTC
TRBJ2-3 | TRBV15 | - | - | CATSQPGTLDTDTQYF | TGTGCCACCAGTCAACCCGGGACCCTCGACACAGATACGCAGTATTTT
TRBJ2-1 | TRBV7-6 | TRBD2 | - | CASSELAANYNEQFF | TGTGCCAGCAGCGAACTAGCGGCGAACTACAATGAGCAGTTCTTC
TRBJ2-5 | TRBV18 | TRBD1 | - | CASSPDRAQETQYF | TGTGCCAGCTCACCAGACAGGGCCCAAGAGACCCAGTACTTC
TRBJ2-3 | TRBV6-5 | - | - | CATTISRRITDTQYF | TGTGCCACGACCATTAGTAGAAGGATCACAGATACGCAGTATTTT
TRBJ1-1 | TRBV7-9 | - | - | CASSLARYTTEAFF | TGTGCCAGCAGCTTAGCGCGCTACACCACTGAAGCTTTCTTT
TRBJ2-1 | TRBV9 | TRBD2 | - | CASSVAPGLAGVGGGNEQFF | TGTGCCAGCAGCGTAGCACCGGGACTAGCGGGAGTTGGTGGTGGCAATGAGCAGTTCTTC
TRBJ2-1 | TRBV28 | - | - | CASTGESLSSYNEQFF | TGTGCCAGCACTGGGGAGAGTCTGAGCTCCTACAATGAGCAGTTCTTC
TRBJ1-5 | TRBV2 | - | - | CASAWTVGGGQPQHF | TGTGCCAGCGCCTGGACCGTGGGTGGCGGTCAGCCCCAGCATTTT
TRBJ1-3 | TRBV11-2 | - | - | CASSLVGGTGNTIYF | TGTGCCAGCAGCTTAGTGGGTGGAACTGGAAACACCATATATTTT
TRBJ2-7 | TRBV7-2 | - | - | CASRGLVSYEQYF | TGTGCCAGCAGAGGCCTAGTATCCTACGAGCAGTACTTC
TRBJ2-5 | TRBV5-1 | - | - | CASSLVAGTQETQYF | TGCGCCAGCAGCTTGGTGGCAGGTACTCAAGAGACCCAGTACTTC
TRBJ2-7 | TRBV7-9 | TRBD2 | - | CASSGGLPLSYEQYF | TGTGCCAGCAGCGGGGGACTACCTCTCTCCTACGAGCAGTACTTC
TRBJ2-5 | TRBV11-2 | - | - | CASSGGTAETQYF | TGTGCCAGCAGCGGAGGGACCGCGGAGACCCAGTACTTC
TRBJ1-5 | TRBV13 | - | once | CASSIEQGYNQPQHF | TGTGCCAGCAGTATCGAACAGGGTTACAATCAGCCCCAGCATTTT
TRBJ1-2 | TRBV6-1 | - | - | CASSDNLYGYTF | TGTGCCAGCAGTGACAACCTTTATGGCTACACCTTC
TRBJ2-3 | TRBV29-1 | - | - | CSVLSGSTDTQYF | TGCAGCGTTCTAAGCGGTAGCACAGATACGCAGTATTTT
TRBJ2-1 | TRBV11-2 | TRBD2 | - | CASSPWGGYNEQFF | TGTGCCAGCAGCCCGTGGGGGGGTTACAATGAGCAGTTCTTC
TRBJ2-1 | TRBV7-9 | TRBD2 | many | CASSPSPAGAHNEQFF | TGTGCCAGCAGCCCCTCCCCAGCGGGAGCCCACAATGAGCAGTTCTTC
TRBJ2-7 | TRBV27 | - | - | CASSLKGGGSYEQYF | TGTGCCAGCAGTTTAAAGGGGGGGGGTTCCTACGAGCAGTACTTC
TRBJ2-1 | TRBV14 | TRBD2 | - | CASSPSGRSLYEQFF | TGTGCCAGCAGCCCGAGCGGGAGGTCCCTCTATGAGCAGTTCTTC
TRBJ1-3 | TRBV5-1 | - | - | CASSLQGPSSGNTIYF | TGCGCCAGCAGCTTACAGGGCCCTAGCTCTGGAAACACCATATATTTT
TRBJ1-1 | TRBV4-3 | - | - | CASSQEAARNTEAFF | TGCGCCAGCAGCCAAGAGGCTGCCCGAAACACTGAAGCTTTCTTT
TRBJ2-7 | TRBV27 | TRBD1 | - | CASSSPGQGAYEQYF | TGTGCCAGCAGTTCTCCGGGACAGGGGGCCTACGAGCAGTACTTC
TRBJ2-2 | TRBV5-1 | TRBD2 | once | CASSLVAGPNTGELFF | TGCGCCAGCAGCTTGGTAGCGGGGCCAAACACCGGGGAGCTGTTTTTT
TRBJ1-3 | TRBV4-1 | - | - | CASSQDRLPGSGNTIYF | TGCGCCAGCAGCCAAGATAGGTTACCGGGCTCTGGAAACACCATATATTTT
TRBJ1-2 | TRBV28 | - | - | CASSPSGGPYGYTF | TGTGCCAGCAGCCCATCCGGGGGGCCCTATGGCTACACCTTC
TRBJ2-6 | TRBV5-5 | - | few | CASSLAGANVLTF | TGTGCCAGCAGCTTGGCTGGGGCCAACGTCCTGACTTTC
TRBJ2-1 | TRBV27 | - | - | CASRSLQGWDNEQFF | TGTGCCAGCAGATCTCTACAGGGTTGGGACAATGAGCAGTTCTTC
TRBJ2-4 | TRBV11-2 | TRBD2 | - | CASSLTPDKGRDIQYF | TGTGCCAGCAGCCTTACCCCCGACAAGGGGAGGGACATTCAGTACTTC
TRBJ2-2 | TRBV7-3 | TRBD2 | - | CASSFAGVGTGELFF | TGTGCCAGCAGCTTCGCGGGAGTGGGCACCGGGGAGCTGTTTTTT
TRBJ1-5 | TRBV9 | - | - | CASSASAGDNQPQHF | TGTGCCAGCAGCGCAAGCGCAGGGGACAATCAGCCCCAGCATTTT
TRBJ2-5 | TRBV28 | - | - | CASSLLGRGETQYF | TGTGCCAGCAGTTTACTCGGGAGAGGGGAGACCCAGTACTTC
TRBJ1-1 | TRBV27 | TRBD1 | - | CASSLRPTGVNEAFF | TGTGCCAGCAGTTTACGCCCGACAGGGGTTAATGAAGCTTTCTTT
TRBJ2-4 | TRBV28 | TRBD1 | - | CASSQPDRGRAKNIQYF | TGTGCCAGCAGTCAGCCCGACAGGGGGCGAGCCAAAAACATTCAGTACTTC
TRBJ2-1 | TRBV5-1 | - | - | CASTPNGAALNEQFF | TGCGCCAGCACCCCTAACGGAGCGGCCCTCAATGAGCAGTTCTTC
TRBJ2-2 | TRBV7-2 | TRBD2 | few | CASSLGPSGSRGTGELFF | TGTGCCAGCAGCTTAGGTCCTAGCGGGAGTCGTGGAACCGGGGAGCTGTTTTTT
TRBJ2-2 | TRBV19 | TRBD2 | once | CASSREGGRAWTGELFF | TGTGCCAGTAGTAGAGAGGGCGGGAGGGCCTGGACCGGGGAGCTGTTTTTT
TRBJ2-1 | TRBV18 | TRBD1 | - | CASSLSPTGGLLDEQFF | TGTGCCAGCTCACTGAGCCCGACAGGGGGGCTGCTGGATGAGCAGTTCTTC
TRBJ2-1 | TRBV7-3 | - | - | CASSLTGVYNEQFF | TGTGCCAGCAGCTTAACGGGCGTATACAATGAGCAGTTCTTC
TRBJ2-3 | TRBV7-3 | - | - | CASSSISGDTQYF | TGTGCCAGCAGCTCAATTTCGGGGGATACGCAGTATTTT
TRBJ1-2 | TRBV6-1 | - | - | CASSEGPTSRVYGYTF | TGTGCCAGCAGTGAAGGCCCCACCTCACGGGTCTATGGCTACACCTTC
TRBJ1-1 | TRBV28 | - | - | CASSVIRGGNTEAFF | TGTGCCAGCAGTGTCATCCGGGGTGGGAACACTGAAGCTTTCTTT
TRBJ2-1 | TRBV7-3 | - | few | CASSYAAMGNEQFF | TGTGCCAGCAGCTACGCCGCTATGGGCAATGAGCAGTTCTTC
TRBJ2-7 | TRBV7-9 | - | - | CASSLGGLSYEQYF | TGTGCCAGCAGCTTAGGTGGGTTATCCTACGAGCAGTACTTC
TRBJ1-4 | TRBV27 | TRBD1 | - | CASRKWTGGHEKLFF | TGTGCCAGCAGAAAATGGACAGGGGGTCATGAAAAACTGTTTTTT
TRBJ1-2 | TRBV6-1 | - | - | CASSEFQGFYGYTF | TGTGCCAGCAGTGAGTTTCAGGGTTTTTATGGCTACACCTTC